This T cell receptor beta chain was profiled in a study of Ad26.COV2.S vaccination and SARS-CoV-2 variants. Looking at the study overall: Doses of Ad26.COV2.S were injected into muscle once or twice, 56 days apart.

V lost 1 base and J lost 1; bases outside the gene matches: 5. Germline CDR1 and CDR2: SGHTA and FQGNSA. The CDR3 has 17 amino acids. Treatment described: 15 to 20 received Ad26.COV2.S at low or high dose, single or two shots; about five received placebo; per-sample allocation not given. The study sampled participants on day 63 after the first vaccine or placebo injection. Sequencing was performed with immunoSEQ multiplex PCR; in TCRdb, only in-frame clones are kept and a portion is missing. Here the sample spans 500,000 or so clones, roughly 87% being singletons. Sequencing used peripheral blood, obtained in a trial of Ad26.COV2.S vaccine versus placebo. This chain joins TRBV7-2 and TRBJ1-5; TRBD1 matches at 9 bases. This receptor was identified in a person between 18 and 59 years old who received the Ad26.COV2.S COVID-19 vaccine or a placebo. The CDR3 DNA follows: TGTGCCAGCAGCTTAGTTGGGACAGGGCTAAGCAATCAGCCCCAGCATTTT. Amino acid sequence: CASSLVGTGLSNQPQHF.